This T cell receptor (beta chain) was captured by sequencing in a study of beta chain features in type 1 diabetes. Study details: All samples combined gave around 100,000,000 sorted cells for examination. Broader study findings: Using cDNA template may skew counts toward highly expressing activated cells. Patients with type 1 diabetes carried fewer insertions and had more deletions at their VDJ junctions. Among patients, naive, central memory and Treg TCRB repertoires appeared more similar than among healthy donors.

Only a few counts were recorded for this clone. Its antigen is still unknown. The germline V gene encodes CDR1 KGHSH and CDR2 LQKENI. This CDR3 is built from 17 residues. V was trimmed by 0 bases and J by 1 base, leaving 14 bases between them. Every bit of the isolated RNA underwent reverse transcription, so sequencing read expressed TCRB transcripts. Clones were sequenced by immunoSEQ multiplex PCR, and TCRdb holds only the in-frame ones, with some missing. The data contain under 400,000 clones, 12% to 15% of them singletons. This chain joins TRBV18 and TRBJ2-3, with a tentative D call TRBD2 (7 bases). This clonotype was sampled from a man in his thirties or forties in good health. The source material was central memory CD4+ T cells from blood. The CDR3 is CASSPPGRGGGTDTQYF. CDR3 nucleotides: TGTGCCAGCTCACCACCCGGCAGGGGAGGGGGCACAGATACGCAGTATTTT.